These 30 T cell receptor beta chains originate from one sample sequenced in a study of blood T cell repertoires in COVID-19. Sequencing used immunoSEQ multiplex PCR; TCRdb keeps in-frame clones, though not all of them. The table has roughly 100,000 clones, about 91% seen once. The source material was peripheral blood. Source of these receptors: a young man with acute or convalescent COVID-19.

The rearrangement links TRBV3-1 (or the pseudogene TRBV3-2) to TRBJ2-2, with 9 bases lining up with TRBD2. Germline CDR1 reads LGHDT; CDR2 reads YNNKEL (reference sequence). V trimming: 4 bases; J trimming: 5 bases; junction bases outside the gene matches: 20. The CDR3 length is 20 residues. CDR3 sequence (DNA): TGTGCCAGCAGCCCGGACAGGACTAGCGCCTCTCTTGTCCTAACCGGGGAGCTGTTTTTT. Amino acid sequence: CASSPDRTSASLVLTGELFF.

This clone was observed a few times. The chain couples TRBV3-1 (or the pseudogene TRBV3-2) to TRBJ1-1; 11 nucleotides match TRBD1. The CDR3 loop spans 13 amino acids. The germline gives CDR1 LGHDT, CDR2 YNNKEL (reference sequence). The V segment lost 7 bases and the J segment 12 bases; nucleotides outside the gene matches: 10. The CDR3 spells CASKSRTGGRSFF. The CDR3 nucleotides are TGTGCCAGCAAATCCCGGACAGGGGGCCGGTCTTTCTTT.

The chain recombines TRBV5-8 with TRBJ1-1; 7 bases fit TRBD1. This CDR3 is 16 amino acids long. V dropped 4 bases and J dropped 3; count of bases not matched to a gene: 12. Germline CDR1 is SGHTS and CDR2 is YDEGEE. CDR3 nucleotide sequence: TGTGCCAGCAGCCGAAACCTGCGGGACAGCGACACTGAAGCTTTCTTT. This encodes CASSRNLRDSDTEAFF.

The gene calls are TRBV28 and TRBJ2-3; 8 nucleotides align to TRBD1. V lost 6 bases and J lost 2; bases outside the gene matches: 7. CDR1 is MDHEN, CDR2 SYDVKM, per germline. The CDR3 extends over 15 amino acids. The DNA for the CDR3 is TGTGCCAGCAGGGGGGACAGGCTCCTCACAGATACGCAGTATTTT. Its translation: CASRGDRLLTDTQYF.

CDR3: CASSLSPSGGNTEAFF. The CDR3 region has the DNA TGCGCCAGCAGCTTGTCTCCCTCAGGGGGAAACACTGAAGCTTTCTTT. This chain joins TRBV5-1 and TRBJ1-1, with 7 bases lining up with TRBD1. The germline V gene encodes CDR1 SGHRS and CDR2 YFSETQ. The V and J ends lost 1 base and 2 bases, in that order; junction bases with no gene match: 8. The CDR3 spans 16 residues.

This chain joins TRBV24-1 and TRBJ2-3; D is ambiguous. From germline, CDR1 is KGHDR and CDR2 SFDVKD. V was cut by 2 bases and J by 10 bases, with 15 bases left in between. CDR3 size: 14 residues. CDR3 sequence (DNA): TGTGCCACCAGTGATTCTACAAGGTTTCAGGCGCAGTATTTT. This sequence encodes CATSDSTRFQAQYF.

The rearrangement links TRBV6-1 to TRBJ1-2, with D tentatively TRBD1 (6 bases). The V end lost 6 bases, the J end lost 7 bases, and 15 bases lay between the germline ends. Per germline, CDR1 MNHNS and CDR2 SASEGT. The CDR3 consists of 13 residues. CDR3 residues: CASRTPGQAGYTF. CDR3 DNA: TGTGCCAGCAGGACACCGGGACAAGCTGGCTACACCTTC.

Concerning this clone: This sample includes further DNA sequences coding for the same CDR3. The V gene is TRBV27, the J gene TRBJ1-5, with 8 bases identical to TRBD1. Germline V CDR1 and CDR2: MNHEY, SMNVEV (reference sequence). V shed 2 bases, J shed 4 bases, and the junction held 1 base outside the gene matches. This CDR3 spans 14 amino acids. The CDR3 loop reads CASSLRQGNQPQHF. CDR3 sequence (DNA): TGTGCCAGCAGTTTAAGACAGGGGAATCAGCCCCAGCATTTT.

J is TRBJ2-1 and V is TRBV11-2; perhaps TRBD1 as D (6 bases). Germline loops: CDR1 SGHAT, CDR2 FQNNGV. The CDR3 length is 15 residues. V was cut by 1 base and J by 4 bases, with 11 bases left in between. The CDR3 loop is CASSLGRDTYNEQFF. The DNA for the CDR3 is TGTGCCAGCAGCTTAGGACGGGACACATACAATGAGCAGTTCTTC.

The chain couples TRBV7-9 to TRBJ2-1; D is possibly TRBD1 (6 bases). The CDR3 runs to 16 residues. Germline CDR1 reads SEHNR; CDR2 reads FQNEAQ (reference sequence). Trimming shortened V by 5 bases and J by 1 base, and 15 bases separated the two germline ends. The CDR3 nucleotides are TGTGCCAGCAGCCCCCCGGGGCAGGGGTCCTACAATGAGCAGTTCTTC. Its translation: CASSPPGQGSYNEQFF. Full variable domain (remainder filled in from reference TRBV7-9 and TRBJ2-1): DTGVSQNPRHKITKRGQNVTFRCDPISEHNRLYWYRQTLGQGPEFLTYFQNEAQLEKSRLLSDRFSAERPKGSFSTLEIQRTEQGDSAMYLCASSPPGQGSYNEQFFGPGTRLTVL.

V is TRBV18 and J is TRBJ1-2; D unresolved. The germline V gene encodes CDR1 KGHSH and CDR2 LQKENI. The CDR3 is 14 amino acids. V was trimmed by 3 bases and J by 6 bases, leaving 14 bases between them. CDR3 in amino acids: CASSPATDDHGYTF. For the CDR3, the DNA is TGTGCCAGCTCACCTGCCACAGACGACCATGGCTACACCTTC.

V gene TRBV2 combines with J gene TRBJ1-1; possibly TRBD1 for D (5 bases). The CDR3 is 11 amino acids. The ends were cut back, 4 bases at V and 6 bases at J, with 6 bases in the middle. Germline assignment: CDR1 SNHLY and CDR2 FYNNEI. CDR3 amino acids: CASSGGPEAFF. The CDR3 nucleotides read TGTGCCAGCAGTGGGGGCCCTGAAGCTTTCTTT.

The chain is built from TRBV5-1 and TRBJ2-7; no definite D call. This CDR3 contains 13 residues. Germline CDR1 SGHRS, CDR2 YFSETQ. V lost 2 bases, J lost 2 bases, and 8 bases lay in between. The CDR3 loop is CASSLQNPYEQYF. The CDR3 region has the DNA TGCGCCAGCAGCTTACAGAATCCCTACGAGCAGTACTTC.

This clone was detected once. In DNA, the CDR3 is TGTGCCAGCAACAGCGGGATTAATGAAAAACTGTTTTTT. This encodes CASNSGINEKLFF. This rearrangement joins TRBV6-5 to TRBJ1-4, with D hard to call. The CDR3 has 13 residues. CDR1 is MNHEY and CDR2 is SVGAGI in the germline V gene. Trimming took 7 bases from V and 4 from J, leaving 10 bases between them.

The chain recombines TRBV5-4 with TRBJ2-7, with D unclear. Trimming removed 4 bases from V and 4 bases from J, with 15 bases in between. This CDR3 spans 14 amino acids. Germline V gene lookup returns CDR1 SGHNT and CDR2 YYREEE (reference sequence). Here the CDR3 reads CASSPRPDSYEQYF. The CDR3 coding sequence is TGTGCCAGCAGCCCTAGACCCGACTCTTACGAGCAGTACTTC.

V and J are TRBV20-1 and TRBJ2-5, with D unresolved. Per germline, CDR1 DFQATT and CDR2 SNEGSKA (reference sequence). The CDR3 is made up of 11 amino acids. Deletions cut 2 bases from V and 3 bases from J, with 4 bases between. The CDR3 loop reads CSARTEETQYF. The CDR3 DNA follows: TGCAGTGCTAGAACAGAAGAGACCCAGTACTTC.

The J gene is TRBJ2-2, the V gene TRBV7-8; D is possibly TRBD2 (6 bases). Looked up from germline, CDR1 is SGHVS and CDR2 is FQNEAQ. The V end lost 1 base, the J end lost 7 bases, and 13 bases lay between the germline ends. The CDR3 is 15 amino acids. The chain's CDR3 is CASSLVETRVGELFF. In DNA, the CDR3 is TGTGCCAGCAGCTTAGTCGAGACTAGGGTCGGGGAGCTGTTTTTT.

V is TRBV9 and J is TRBJ2-6, with 7 bases identical to TRBD2. With V trimmed by 9 bases and J by 4 bases, 4 bases remained unmatched. Germline V CDR1 and CDR2: SGDLS, YYNGEE. The CDR3 contains 13 residues. CDR3 DNA sequence: TGTGCCACCGGGGGGTTCGGGGCCAACGTCCTGACTTTC. Protein: CATGGFGANVLTF.

This clone was counted a few times. The chain employs TRBV5-1 and TRBJ2-5, with 7 bases identical to TRBD1. The ends lost 4 bases at V and 1 base at J; junction bases unmatched: 4. The CDR3 has 14 amino acids. Germline CDR1 and CDR2: SGHRS and YFSETQ. CDR3 sequence (DNA): TGCGCCAGCAGCAAGGACAGGACCCAAGAGACCCAGTACTTC. Its translation is CASSKDRTQETQYF.

The J gene is TRBJ2-1, the V gene TRBV7-8, with 12 bases matching TRBD2. J lost 11 bases, V lost 5 bases, and 7 bases had no gene match. Germline loops: CDR1 SGHVS, CDR2 FQNEAQ. This CDR3 contains 14 residues. CDR3 bases: TGTGCCAGCAGCCGGGGACTAGCGGGTGGCCAGCAGTTCTTC. The encoded protein is CASSRGLAGGQQFF.

Here the CDR3 reads CASRLQGPGGEQYF. In DNA, the CDR3 is TGTGCCAGCAGACTTCAGGGCCCTGGTGGCGAGCAGTACTTC. The chain links TRBV7-6 to TRBJ2-7, with D perhaps TRBD1 (5 bases). The germline gives CDR1 SGHVS, CDR2 FNYEAQ. The length of the CDR3 is 14 residues. V lost 6 bases to trimming and J lost 6 bases, with 18 bases between them.

The chain uses TRBV27 and TRBJ1-4, with a possible D match to TRBD1 (5 bases). The CDR3 totals 14 residues. Per the germline V gene, CDR1 is MNHEY and CDR2 is SMNVEV (reference sequence). The V and J ends lost 3 bases and 8 bases respectively, with 13 bases between them. The chain's CDR3 is CASSFAGGGEKLFF. CDR3 DNA sequence: TGTGCCAGCAGTTTCGCGGGGGGAGGCGAAAAACTGTTTTTT.

This chain connects TRBV30 to TRBJ1-1, with D tentatively TRBD1 (6 bases). This CDR3 region has 12 residues. The germline V gene has CDR1 GTSNPN and CDR2 SVGIG (reference sequence). Trimming took 2 bases from V and 5 from J, leaving 9 bases between them. As DNA, the CDR3 is TGTGCCTGGAGTTTTAGGGGGACTGAAGCTTTCTTT. Translating gives CAWSFRGTEAFF.

The chain recombines TRBV4-1 with TRBJ1-1; perhaps TRBD1 as D (5 bases). Germline loops: CDR1 MGHRA, CDR2 YSYEKL. Trimming stripped 0 bases from V and 0 bases from J, with 8 bases between. The CDR3 contains 15 residues. This chain's CDR3 is CASSQDGGVNTEAFF. The CDR3 DNA reads TGCGCCAGCAGCCAAGACGGAGGGGTGAACACTGAAGCTTTCTTT.

V usage is TRBV7-2 and J usage is TRBJ2-2, with TRBD2 identical over 8 bases. The CDR3 has 15 residues. Germline assignment: CDR1 SGHTA and CDR2 FQGNSA. With V trimmed by 5 bases and J by 0 bases, 2 bases remained unmatched. In nucleotides, the CDR3 is TGTGCCAGCAGCCTGCGGGGGGCGAACACCGGGGAGCTGTTTTTT. It specifies CASSLRGANTGELFF. The entire variable domain, with the rest obtained from reference TRBV7-2 and TRBJ2-2, is as follows: GAGVSQSPSNKVTEKGKDVELRCDPISGHTALYWYRQSLGQGLEFLIYFQGNSAPDKSGLPSDRFSAERTGGSVSTLTIQRTQQEDSAVYLCASSLRGANTGELFFGEGSRLTVL.

The chain joins TRBV19 to TRBJ2-3, with 7 bases fitting TRBD2. The germline CDR1 and CDR2 sequences are LNHDA and SQIVND (reference sequence). Trimming removed 4 bases from V and 0 bases from J; junction bases left unmatched: 13. This CDR3 spans 18 amino acids. The CDR3 region has the DNA TGTGCCAGTAGTAGGGAGCGGGGCATGGTCACTAGCACAGATACGCAGTATTTT. Amino acids: CASSRERGMVTSTDTQYF.

This clone was counted a few times. As DNA, the CDR3 is TGTGCCTGGAGTGGCTTGGCAGGGGCAATGAACACTGAAGCTTTCTTT. Translating gives CAWSGLAGAMNTEAFF. V gene TRBV30 combines with J gene TRBJ1-1; TRBD1 is a possible D gene (6 bases). Germline V gene lookup returns CDR1 GTSNPN and CDR2 SVGIG (reference sequence). The CDR3 has 16 amino acids. V gave up 1 base and J gave up 0 bases, with 15 bases separating them. The full variable domain, its missing parts supplied by reference TRBV30 and TRBJ1-1, is SQTIHQWPATLVQPVGSPLSLECTVEGTSNPNLYWYRQAAGRGLQLLFYSVGIGQISSEVPQNLSASRPQDRQFILSSKKLLLSDSGFYLCAWSGLAGAMNTEAFFGQGTRLTVV.

J is TRBJ2-7 and V is TRBV5-6; a possible D gene is TRBD1 (5 bases). Trimming shortened V by 5 bases and J by 2 bases, and 14 bases separated the two germline ends. Germline assignment: CDR1 SGHDT and CDR2 YYEEEE. The CDR3 consists of 14 residues. The DNA for the CDR3 is TGTGCCAGCAGTTTGCCGACAGAAACCTACGAGCAGTACTTC. It specifies CASSLPTETYEQYF.

The chain carries TRBV27 and TRBJ1-1; 12 positions match TRBD1. CDR1 and CDR2 (germline): MNHEY, SMNVEV (reference sequence). The CDR3 contains 14 residues. Trimming took 5 bases from V and 10 from J; bases not matched to a gene: 8. DNA for the CDR3: TGTGCCAGCAGTGGCCGGGACAGGGGGCCTGGAGCTTTCTTT. This sequence encodes CASSGRDRGPGAFF.

J is TRBJ2-2 and V is TRBV6-4, with 7 positions matching TRBD2. CDR1 is MRHNA and CDR2 is SNTAGT in the germline V gene. Unmatched junction bases numbered 2, after V lost 3 bases and J lost 1 base. The CDR3 runs to 15 residues. DNA of the CDR3: TGTGCCAGCAGTGATGTAGCGGGGAACACCGGGGAGCTGTTTTTT. Amino acid sequence: CASSDVAGNTGELFF.